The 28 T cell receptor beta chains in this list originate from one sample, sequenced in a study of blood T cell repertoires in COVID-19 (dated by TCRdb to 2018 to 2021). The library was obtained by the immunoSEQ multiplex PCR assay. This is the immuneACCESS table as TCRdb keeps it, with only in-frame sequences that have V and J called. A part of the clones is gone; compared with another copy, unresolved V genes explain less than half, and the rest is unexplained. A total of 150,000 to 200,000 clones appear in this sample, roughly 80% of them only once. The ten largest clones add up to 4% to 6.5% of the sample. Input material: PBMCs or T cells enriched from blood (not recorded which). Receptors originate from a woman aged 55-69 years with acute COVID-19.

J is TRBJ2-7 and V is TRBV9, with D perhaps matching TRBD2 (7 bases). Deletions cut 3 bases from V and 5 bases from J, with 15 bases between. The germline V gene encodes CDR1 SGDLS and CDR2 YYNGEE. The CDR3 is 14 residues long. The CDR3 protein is CASSADRGGDEQYF. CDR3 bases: TGTGCCAGCAGCGCGGATAGGGGGGGAGACGAGCAGTACTTC.

The CDR3 nucleotides read TGTGCCAGCTCCCCGACGGGGGGAGGCGAGACCCAGTACTTC. This sequence encodes CASSPTGGGETQYF. The chain uses TRBV18 and TRBJ2-5; 7 bases fit TRBD2. Germline V gene data show CDR1 as KGHSH and CDR2 as LQKENI. V shed 6 bases and J 5 bases; nucleotides not matched to a gene: 9. This CDR3 is 14 amino acids long.

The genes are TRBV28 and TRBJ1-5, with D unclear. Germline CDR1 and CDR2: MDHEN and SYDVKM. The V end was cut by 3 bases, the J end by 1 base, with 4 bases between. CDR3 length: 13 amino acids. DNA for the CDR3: TGTGCCAGCAGTTTGGAGAGCAATCAGCCCCAGCATTTT. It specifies CASSLESNQPQHF.

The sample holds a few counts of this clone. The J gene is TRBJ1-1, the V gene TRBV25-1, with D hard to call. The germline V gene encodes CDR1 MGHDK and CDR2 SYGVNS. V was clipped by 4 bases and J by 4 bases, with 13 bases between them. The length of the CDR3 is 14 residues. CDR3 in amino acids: CASSGAGLFTEAFF. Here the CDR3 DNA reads TGTGCCAGCAGTGGAGCGGGTCTCTTCACTGAAGCTTTCTTT.

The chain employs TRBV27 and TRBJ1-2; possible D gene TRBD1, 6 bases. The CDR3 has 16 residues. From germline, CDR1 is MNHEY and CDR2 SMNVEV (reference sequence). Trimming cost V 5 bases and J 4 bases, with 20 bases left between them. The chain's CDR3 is CASSPTPGGLVYGYTF. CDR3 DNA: TGTGCCAGCAGTCCCACCCCCGGGGGGCTGGTCTATGGCTACACCTTC.

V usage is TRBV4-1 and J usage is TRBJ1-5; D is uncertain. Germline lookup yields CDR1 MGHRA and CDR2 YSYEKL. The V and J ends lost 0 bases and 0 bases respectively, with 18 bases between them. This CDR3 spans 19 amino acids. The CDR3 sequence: CASSQEGTDQPYSNQPQHF. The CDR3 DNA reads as TGCGCCAGCAGCCAAGAAGGAACAGACCAACCTTATAGCAATCAGCCCCAGCATTTT.

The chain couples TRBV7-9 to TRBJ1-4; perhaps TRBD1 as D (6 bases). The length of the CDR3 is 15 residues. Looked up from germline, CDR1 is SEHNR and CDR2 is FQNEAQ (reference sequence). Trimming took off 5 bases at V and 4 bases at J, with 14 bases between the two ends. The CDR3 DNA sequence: TGTGCCAGCAGCCCCCGCGGGGGGCTTAATGAAAAACTGTTTTTT. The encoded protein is CASSPRGGLNEKLFF.

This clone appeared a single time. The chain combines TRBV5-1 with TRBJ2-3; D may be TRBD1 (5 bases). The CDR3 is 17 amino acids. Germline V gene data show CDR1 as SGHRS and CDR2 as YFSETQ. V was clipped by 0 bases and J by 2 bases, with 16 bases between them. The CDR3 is CASSLARAVDPTDTQYF. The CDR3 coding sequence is TGCGCCAGCAGCTTGGCCAGGGCTGTGGATCCCACAGATACGCAGTATTTT.

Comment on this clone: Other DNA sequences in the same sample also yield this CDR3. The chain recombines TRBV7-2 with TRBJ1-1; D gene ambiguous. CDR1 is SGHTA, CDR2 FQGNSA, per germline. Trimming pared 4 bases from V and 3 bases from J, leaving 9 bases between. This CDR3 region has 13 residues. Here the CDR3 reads CASSSQEDTEAFF. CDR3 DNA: TGTGCCAGCAGCTCTCAGGAGGACACTGAAGCTTTCTTT.

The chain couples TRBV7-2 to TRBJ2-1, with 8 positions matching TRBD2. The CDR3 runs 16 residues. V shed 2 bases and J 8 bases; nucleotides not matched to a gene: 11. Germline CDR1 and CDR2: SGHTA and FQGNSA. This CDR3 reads CASSLISGGAWDEQFF. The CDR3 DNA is TGTGCCAGCAGCTTAATATCCGGGGGGGCCTGGGATGAGCAGTTCTTC.

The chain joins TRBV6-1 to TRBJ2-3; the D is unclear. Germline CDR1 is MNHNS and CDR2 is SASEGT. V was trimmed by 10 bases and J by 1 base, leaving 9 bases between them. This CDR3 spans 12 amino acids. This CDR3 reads CAIRQRTDTQYF. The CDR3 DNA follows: TGTGCCATTCGACAACGCACAGATACGCAGTATTTT.

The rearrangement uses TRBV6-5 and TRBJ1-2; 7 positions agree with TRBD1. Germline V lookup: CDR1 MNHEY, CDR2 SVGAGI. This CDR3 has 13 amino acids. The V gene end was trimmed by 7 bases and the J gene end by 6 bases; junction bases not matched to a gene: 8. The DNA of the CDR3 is TGTGCCAGCATTAAGGCAGGGGGAAATGGCTACACCTTC. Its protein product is CASIKAGGNGYTF.

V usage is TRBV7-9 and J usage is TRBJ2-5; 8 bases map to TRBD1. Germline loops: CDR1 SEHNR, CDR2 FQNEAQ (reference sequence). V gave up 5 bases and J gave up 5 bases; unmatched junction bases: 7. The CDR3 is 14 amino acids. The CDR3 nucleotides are TGTGCCAGCAGCCGTGGACAGGGCGGTGAGACCCAGTACTTC. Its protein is CASSRGQGGETQYF. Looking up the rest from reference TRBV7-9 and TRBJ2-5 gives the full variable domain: DTGVSQNPRHKITKRGQNVTFRCDPISEHNRLYWYRQTLGQGPEFLTYFQNEAQLEKSRLLSDRFSAERPKGSFSTLEIQRTEQGDSAMYLCASSRGQGGETQYFGPGTRLLVL.

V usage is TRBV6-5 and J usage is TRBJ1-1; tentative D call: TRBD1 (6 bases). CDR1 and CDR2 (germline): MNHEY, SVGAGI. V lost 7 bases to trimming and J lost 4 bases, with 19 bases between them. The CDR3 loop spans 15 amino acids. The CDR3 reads CASTTPSTGRTEAFF. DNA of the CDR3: TGTGCCAGCACTACGCCTTCCACAGGGCGCACTGAAGCTTTCTTT.

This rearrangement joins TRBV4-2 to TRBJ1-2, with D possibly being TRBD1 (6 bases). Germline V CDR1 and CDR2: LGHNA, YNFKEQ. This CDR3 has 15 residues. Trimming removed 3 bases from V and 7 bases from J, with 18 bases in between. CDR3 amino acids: CASSQRQGRMGGYTF. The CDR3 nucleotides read TGTGCCAGCAGCCAGCGGCAGGGGCGTATGGGTGGCTACACCTTC.

The CDR3 region is CASRYRQGSEAFF. CDR3 coding DNA: TGTGCCAGCAGATACCGACAGGGATCTGAAGCTTTCTTT. The genes are TRBV12-3 or TRBV12-4 and TRBJ1-1, with TRBD1 matching over 7 bases. The CDR3 contains 13 residues. The ends lost 6 bases at V and 6 bases at J; junction bases unmatched: 7.

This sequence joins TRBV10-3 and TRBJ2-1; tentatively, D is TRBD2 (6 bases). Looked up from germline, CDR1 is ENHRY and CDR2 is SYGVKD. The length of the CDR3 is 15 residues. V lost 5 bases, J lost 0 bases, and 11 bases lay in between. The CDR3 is CAISPGESSYNEQFF. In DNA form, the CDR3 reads TGTGCCATCAGTCCGGGGGAAAGCTCCTACAATGAGCAGTTCTTC.

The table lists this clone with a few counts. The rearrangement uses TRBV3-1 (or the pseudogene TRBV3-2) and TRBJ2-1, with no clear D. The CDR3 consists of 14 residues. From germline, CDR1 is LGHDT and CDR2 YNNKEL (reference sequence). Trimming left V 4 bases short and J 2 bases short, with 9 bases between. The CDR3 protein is CASSPSTAYNEQFF. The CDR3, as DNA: TGTGCCAGCAGCCCAAGTACGGCCTACAATGAGCAGTTCTTC.

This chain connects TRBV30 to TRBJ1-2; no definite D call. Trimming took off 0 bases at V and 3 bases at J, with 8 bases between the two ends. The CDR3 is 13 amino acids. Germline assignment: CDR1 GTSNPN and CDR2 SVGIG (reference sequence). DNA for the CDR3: TGTGCCTGGAGTGTACCAGCGTACTATGGCTACACCTTC. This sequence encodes CAWSVPAYYGYTF.

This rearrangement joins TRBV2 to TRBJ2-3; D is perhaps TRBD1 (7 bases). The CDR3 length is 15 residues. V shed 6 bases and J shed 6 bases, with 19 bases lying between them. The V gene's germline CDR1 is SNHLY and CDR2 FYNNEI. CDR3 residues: CASRPSGGPKDTQYF. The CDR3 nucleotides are TGTGCCAGCAGACCATCAGGGGGGCCTAAGGATACGCAGTATTTT.

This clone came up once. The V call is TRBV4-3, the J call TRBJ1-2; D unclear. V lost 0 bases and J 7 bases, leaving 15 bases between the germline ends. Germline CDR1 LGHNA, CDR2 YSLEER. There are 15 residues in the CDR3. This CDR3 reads CASSQDRRSSGGYTF. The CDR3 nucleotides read TGCGCCAGCAGCCAAGATAGGCGGTCTTCTGGTGGCTACACCTTC.

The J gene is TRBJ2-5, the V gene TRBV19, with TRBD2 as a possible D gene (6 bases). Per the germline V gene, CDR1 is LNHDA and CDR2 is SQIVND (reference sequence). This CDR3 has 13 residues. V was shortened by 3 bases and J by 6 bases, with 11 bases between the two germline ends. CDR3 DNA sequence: TGTGCCAGTAGTATCGGAGGGGAGCAGACCCAGTACTTC. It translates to CASSIGGEQTQYF.

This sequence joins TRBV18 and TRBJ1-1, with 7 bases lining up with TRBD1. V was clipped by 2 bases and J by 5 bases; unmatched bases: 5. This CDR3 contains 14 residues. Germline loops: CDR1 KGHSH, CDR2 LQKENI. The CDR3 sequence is CASSPSTGQTEAFF. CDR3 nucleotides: TGTGCCAGCTCACCATCGACAGGGCAGACTGAAGCTTTCTTT.

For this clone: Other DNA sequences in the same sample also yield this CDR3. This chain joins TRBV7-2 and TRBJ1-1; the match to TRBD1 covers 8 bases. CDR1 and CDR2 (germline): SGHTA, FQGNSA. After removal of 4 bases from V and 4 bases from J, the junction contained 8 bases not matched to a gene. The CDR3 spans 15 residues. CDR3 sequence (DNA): TGTGCCAGCAGCTCTCACGGACAGGGTGTCACTGAAGCTTTCTTT. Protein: CASSSHGQGVTEAFF.

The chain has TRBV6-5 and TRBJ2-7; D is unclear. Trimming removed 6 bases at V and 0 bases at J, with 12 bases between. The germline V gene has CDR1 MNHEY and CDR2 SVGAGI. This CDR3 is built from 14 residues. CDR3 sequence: CASRVSQDSYEQYF. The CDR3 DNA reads TGTGCCAGCAGGGTATCTCAGGACTCCTACGAGCAGTACTTC.

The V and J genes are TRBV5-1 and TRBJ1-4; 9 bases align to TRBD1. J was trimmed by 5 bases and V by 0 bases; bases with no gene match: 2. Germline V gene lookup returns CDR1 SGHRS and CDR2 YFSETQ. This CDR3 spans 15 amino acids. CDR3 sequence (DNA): TGCGCCAGCAGCTTGGCCGGGACAGGGAATGAAAAACTGTTTTTT. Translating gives CASSLAGTGNEKLFF.

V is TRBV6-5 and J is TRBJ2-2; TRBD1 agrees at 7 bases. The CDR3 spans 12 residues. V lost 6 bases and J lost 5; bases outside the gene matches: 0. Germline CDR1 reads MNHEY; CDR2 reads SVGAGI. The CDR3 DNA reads TGTGCCAGCAGGGACAGGACCGGGGAGCTGTTTTTT. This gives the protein CASRDRTGELFF.

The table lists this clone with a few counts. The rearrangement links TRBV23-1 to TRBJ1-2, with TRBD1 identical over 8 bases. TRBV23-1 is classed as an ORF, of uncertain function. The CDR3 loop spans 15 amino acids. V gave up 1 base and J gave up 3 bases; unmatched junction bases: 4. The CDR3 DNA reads TGCGCCAGCAGTCAATGGCAGGGGGCGTACTATGGCTACACCTTC. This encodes CASSQWQGAYYGYTF.